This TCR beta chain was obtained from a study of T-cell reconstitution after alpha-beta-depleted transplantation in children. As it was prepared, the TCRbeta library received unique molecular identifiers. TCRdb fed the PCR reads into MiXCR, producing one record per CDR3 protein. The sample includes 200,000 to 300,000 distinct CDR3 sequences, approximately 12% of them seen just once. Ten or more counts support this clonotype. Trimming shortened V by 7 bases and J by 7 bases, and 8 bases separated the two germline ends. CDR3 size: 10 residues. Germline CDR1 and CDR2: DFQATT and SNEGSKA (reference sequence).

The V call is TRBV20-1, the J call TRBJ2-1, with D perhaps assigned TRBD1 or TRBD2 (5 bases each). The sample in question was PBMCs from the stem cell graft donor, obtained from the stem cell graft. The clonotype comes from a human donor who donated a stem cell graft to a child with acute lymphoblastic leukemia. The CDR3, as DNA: TGCAGTGGGGGGAGAAATGAGCAGTTCTTC. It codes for CSGGRNEQFF.